Listed below are T cell receptor beta chains from one sample, sequenced in a study of T cells in Graves' hyperthyroidism and ophthalmopathy. TCRdb reprocessed the multiplex PCR reads via MiXCR and lists one record per CDR3 protein. The sample records about 690,000 distinct CDR3 sequences, about 18% being singletons. The specimen sequenced was blood. These receptors were collected from a man in his fifties or sixties with Graves' hyperthyroidism. Both conserved end residues are part of each CDR3. D genes are given only for firm matches.

v_gene: TRBV6-2/TRBV6-3; j_gene: TRBJ1-1; d_gene: NA; CDR3aa: CASSYGQLNTEAFF
v_gene: TRBV7-9; j_gene: TRBJ2-1; d_gene: NA; CDR3aa: CASSPIEWARFPDEQFF
v_gene: TRBV6-2/TRBV6-3; j_gene: TRBJ2-1; d_gene: NA; CDR3aa: CASSLSIQGGPFF
v_gene: TRBV6-1; j_gene: TRBJ1-4; d_gene: NA; CDR3aa: CASSKRANEKLFF
v_gene: TRBV11-2; j_gene: TRBJ2-5; d_gene: TRBD1; CDR3aa: CASSLGGTGEETQYF
v_gene: TRBV20-1; j_gene: TRBJ1-1; d_gene: TRBD1; CDR3aa: CSALETGDTTEAFF
v_gene: TRBV2; j_gene: TRBJ2-3; d_gene: TRBD1; CDR3aa: CASTVQGAADTQYF
v_gene: TRBV14; j_gene: TRBJ2-7; d_gene: NA; CDR3aa: CASSPQPSYEQYF
v_gene: TRBV20-1; j_gene: TRBJ2-3; d_gene: TRBD2; CDR3aa: CSAPLGTSVGTDTQYF
v_gene: TRBV2; j_gene: TRBJ2-3; d_gene: NA; CDR3aa: CASSLNREDTQYF
v_gene: TRBV6-2/TRBV6-3; j_gene: TRBJ2-5; d_gene: NA; CDR3aa: CASSSLGPGETLYF
v_gene: TRBV24-1; j_gene: TRBJ2-7; d_gene: TRBD2; CDR3aa: CATSDGTSGLTYEQYF
v_gene: TRBV2; j_gene: TRBJ2-2; d_gene: NA; CDR3aa: CASSARVDGELFF
v_gene: TRBV28; j_gene: TRBJ2-7; d_gene: TRBD2; CDR3aa: CASSSRSSREAPYEQYF
v_gene: TRBV15; j_gene: TRBJ2-7; d_gene: TRBD2; CDR3aa: CATSRGRGLAVTYEQYF
v_gene: TRBV19; j_gene: TRBJ2-1; d_gene: NA; CDR3aa: CASSKDGSSYNEQFF
v_gene: TRBV11-1; j_gene: TRBJ2-3; d_gene: TRBD2; CDR3aa: CASSSRLAGTDTQYF
v_gene: TRBV5-1; j_gene: TRBJ2-2; d_gene: NA; CDR3aa: CASSLASGALNTGELFF
v_gene: TRBV18; j_gene: TRBJ2-1; d_gene: TRBD2; CDR3aa: CASSPPEAGVYEQFF
v_gene: TRBV28; j_gene: TRBJ2-5; d_gene: TRBD2; CDR3aa: CASSPMYGAGEWETQYF
v_gene: TRBV12-3/TRBV12-4; j_gene: TRBJ2-2; d_gene: NA; CDR3aa: CASSLALEGGRELFF
v_gene: TRBV12-3/TRBV12-4; j_gene: TRBJ2-1; d_gene: NA; CDR3aa: CASRAIVSSYNEQFF
v_gene: TRBV27; j_gene: TRBJ1-5; d_gene: TRBD1; CDR3aa: CASGLTGGGQPQHF
v_gene: TRBV28; j_gene: TRBJ1-5; d_gene: NA; CDR3aa: CASRGTANQPQHF
v_gene: TRBV2; j_gene: TRBJ2-2; d_gene: TRBD2; CDR3aa: CASRGTSGRGAGGELFF
v_gene: TRBV12-3/TRBV12-4; j_gene: TRBJ2-7; d_gene: NA; CDR3aa: CASSVSTVVARPYEQYF
v_gene: TRBV5-1; j_gene: TRBJ2-7; d_gene: NA; CDR3aa: CASSFRLVGAREQYF
v_gene: TRBV7-6; j_gene: TRBJ2-7; d_gene: NA; CDR3aa: CASSSGAPGSEQYF
v_gene: TRBV7-8; j_gene: TRBJ1-3; d_gene: NA; CDR3aa: CASSYPEYVNTIYF
v_gene: TRBV2; j_gene: TRBJ2-1; d_gene: NA; CDR3aa: CATTGGARDNYNEQFF
v_gene: TRBV3-1; j_gene: TRBJ2-7; d_gene: TRBD1; CDR3aa: CASSQHGQGYEQYF
v_gene: TRBV28; j_gene: TRBJ2-7; d_gene: NA; CDR3aa: CASSFWQELSYEQYF
v_gene: TRBV12-3/TRBV12-4; j_gene: TRBJ1-5; d_gene: TRBD1; CDR3aa: CASSLSTGATNQPQHF
v_gene: TRBV30; j_gene: TRBJ2-3; d_gene: TRBD1; CDR3aa: CAWILGTASTDTQYF
v_gene: TRBV20-1; j_gene: TRBJ1-4; d_gene: NA; CDR3aa: CSAKIRARGEKLFF
v_gene: TRBV20-1; j_gene: TRBJ2-1; d_gene: TRBD2; CDR3aa: CSARDPGGSSYNEQFF
v_gene: TRBV5-1; j_gene: TRBJ1-1; d_gene: TRBD1; CDR3aa: CASGRDRGGTEAFF
v_gene: TRBV27; j_gene: TRBJ2-7; d_gene: NA; CDR3aa: CASSLREGDEQYF
v_gene: TRBV2; j_gene: TRBJ1-5; d_gene: TRBD1; CDR3aa: CASSEQGDSNQPQHF
v_gene: TRBV30; j_gene: TRBJ2-3; d_gene: NA; CDR3aa: CAWTSNTDTQYF
v_gene: TRBV12-3/TRBV12-4; j_gene: TRBJ1-1; d_gene: TRBD1; CDR3aa: CASTKQGSLSEAFF
v_gene: TRBV28; j_gene: TRBJ2-5; d_gene: NA; CDR3aa: CASNLNRGGETQYF
v_gene: TRBV29-1; j_gene: TRBJ2-1; d_gene: NA; CDR3aa: CSVDIGLGRMGDEQFF
v_gene: TRBV29-1; j_gene: TRBJ2-1; d_gene: TRBD2; CDR3aa: CSVALGLGYNEQFF
v_gene: TRBV7-2; j_gene: TRBJ2-1; d_gene: NA; CDR3aa: CASSLDGREDNEQFF
v_gene: TRBV20-1; j_gene: TRBJ1-1; d_gene: NA; CDR3aa: CSAADPYTEAFF
v_gene: TRBV27; j_gene: TRBJ2-3; d_gene: TRBD2; CDR3aa: CASSLRTPSGSLGDTQYF
v_gene: TRBV6-1; j_gene: TRBJ1-2; d_gene: NA; CDR3aa: CASSYDRFQNGYTF